The T cell receptor (beta chain) under discussion was sequenced for a study of blood T cell repertoires in COVID-19. Germline assignment: CDR1 LNHDA and CDR2 SQIVND (reference sequence). The trim removed 7 bases at V and 4 bases at J, leaving 9 bases unmatched. The CDR3 covers 14 residues. Original analysis: Estimation of nucleated cell counts relied on the amplification of reference gene primers. Libraries were prepared by immunoSEQ multiplex PCR; TCRdb keeps only in-frame clonotypes and omits some of them. The DNA gave D and trimming, while V, J and clone size come from that table. In the table there are under 250,000 clones, just under 85% of which are singletons.

The J gene is TRBJ1-2, the V gene TRBV19; 7 bases map to TRBD1. The clonotype originates from a man in his fifties or sixties with acute or convalescent COVID-19. Sequencing used peripheral blood. The chain's CDR3 is CASKEGGRGYGYTF. The CDR3 nucleotides are TGTGCCAGTAAAGAAGGGGGCAGGGGCTATGGCTACACCTTC.